This entry concerns a single T cell receptor beta chain. A sample-barcoded 5' primer and a J-beta primer mix were used in a second PCR of roughly 7 to 11 cycles. TCRdb reprocessed the 5' RACE reads via MiXCR and lists one record per CDR3 protein. The table records under 1,100,000 distinct CDR3 sequences, approximately 25% of them present only once. This entry is derived from a study of blood T cells in healthy people across ages. The CDR3 runs to 14 residues. The same sample was also studied in work on T cells of mothers and their children.

The gene calls are TRBV21-1 and TRBJ2-5; whether TRBD1, the table's D call, matches the DNA was not checked. The J call may not be correct, given that the DNA end is closer to TRBJ2-7. TRBV21-1 is a recognized pseudogene. Sequences were obtained from blood. This clonotype was sampled from a girl under 10 years old in good health. The CDR3 loop is CASPRAPFSYEQYF. CDR3 in DNA: TGTGCCAGCCCTCGGGCCCCCTTCTCCTACGAGCAGTACTTC.